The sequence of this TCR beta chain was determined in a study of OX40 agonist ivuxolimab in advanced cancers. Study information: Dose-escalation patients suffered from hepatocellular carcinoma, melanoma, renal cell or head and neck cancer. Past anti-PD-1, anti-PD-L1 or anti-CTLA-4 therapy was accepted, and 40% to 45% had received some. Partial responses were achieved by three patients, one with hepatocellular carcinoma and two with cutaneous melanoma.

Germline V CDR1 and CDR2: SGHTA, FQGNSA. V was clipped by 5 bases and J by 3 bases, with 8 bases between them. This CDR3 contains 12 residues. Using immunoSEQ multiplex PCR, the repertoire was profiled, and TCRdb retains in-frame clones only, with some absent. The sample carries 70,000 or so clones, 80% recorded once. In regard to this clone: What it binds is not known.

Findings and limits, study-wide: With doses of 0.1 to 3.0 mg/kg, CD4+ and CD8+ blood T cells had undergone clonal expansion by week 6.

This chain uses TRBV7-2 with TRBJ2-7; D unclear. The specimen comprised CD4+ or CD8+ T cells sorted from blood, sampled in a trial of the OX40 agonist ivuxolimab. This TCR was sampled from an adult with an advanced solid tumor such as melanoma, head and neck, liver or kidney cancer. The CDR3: CASSPPGYEQYF. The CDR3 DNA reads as TGTGCCAGCAGCCCGCCGGGCTACGAGCAGTACTTC.